The 31 T cell receptor beta chains below come from one sample, sequenced in a study of T cell repertoires in cytomegalovirus infection. TCRdb re-called the reads through MiXCR, storing one row per CDR3 protein. This table holds 200,000 to 250,000 distinct CDR3 sequences, 20% to 25% found once. The sample comprised CD8+ T cells from PBMCs. The receptors here all came from a human donor in good health (CMV status not recorded). Some clones in this sample may be carry-over from other donors' samples.

This clonotype was seen a handful of times. The gene calls are TRBV7-3 and TRBJ2-7, with 8 bases that match TRBD2. The CDR3 consists of 16 residues. Germline assignment: CDR1 SGHTA and CDR2 FQGTGA. With V trimmed by 2 bases and J by 3 bases, 9 bases remained unmatched. CDR3 loop: CASSLRSTSADYEQYF. Written as DNA, the CDR3 is TGTGCCAGCAGCTTACGATCGACTAGCGCGGACTACGAGCAGTACTTC. Based on the CDR3 plus reference TRBV7-3 and TRBJ2-7, the full variable domain is GAGVSQTPSNKVTEKGKYVELRCDPISGHTALYWYRQSLGQGPEFLIYFQGTGAADDSGLPNDRFFAVRPEGSVSTLKIQRTERGDSAVYLCASSLRSTSADYEQYFGPGTRLTVT.

The chain is built from TRBV28 and TRBJ1-6; D is possibly TRBD1 (5 bases). The CDR3 extends over 17 amino acids. V was clipped by 4 bases and J by 7 bases, with 20 bases between them. The germline gives CDR1 MDHEN, CDR2 SYDVKM. Here the CDR3 reads CASSSLPAGPLNSPLHF. In DNA, the CDR3 is TGTGCCAGCAGTTCCCTGCCCGCGGGGCCTCTCAATTCACCCCTCCACTTT.

This clonotype was seen many times. V and J are TRBV28 and TRBJ1-1; TRBD1 matches 8 bases. There are 16 residues in the CDR3. CDR1 MDHEN and CDR2 SYDVKM come from the germline V gene. J gave up 1 base and V 6 bases, and 10 bases lay outside the gene matches. For the CDR3, the DNA is TGTGCCAGCAGAAAACAGACAGGGGTGGGGAACACTGAAGCTTTCTTT. Translated, it gives CASRKQTGVGNTEAFF.

Ten or more counts support this clonotype. The CDR3 sequence is CASSLGTALYEQYF. CDR3 bases: TGTGCCAGCAGCTTGGGGACAGCCCTATACGAGCAGTACTTC. The chain combines TRBV7-8 with TRBJ2-7; 7 nucleotides agree with TRBD1. The V gene end was trimmed by 3 bases and the J gene end by 4 bases; junction bases not matched to a gene: 6. Per germline, CDR1 SGHVS and CDR2 FQNEAQ. The CDR3 totals 14 residues.

This clonotype was counted ten times or more. CDR3 region: CASSLRLDDGELFF. The CDR3 nucleotides read TGTGCCAGCAGCCTCAGACTAGACGACGGGGAGCTGTTTTTT. The rearrangement joins TRBV9 to TRBJ2-2; maybe TRBD2 (6 bases). The germline V and J ends were trimmed by 4 bases and 7 bases, with 14 bases remaining between them. The CDR3 contains 14 residues. Germline CDR1 and CDR2: SGDLS and YYNGEE.

V gene TRBV12-3 or TRBV12-4 combines with J gene TRBJ2-2, with D perhaps being TRBD1 or TRBD2 (5 bases each). V gave up 6 bases and J gave up 4 bases, with 6 bases separating them. The CDR3 runs 12 residues. CDR3 sequence reads: CASRGTTGELFF. The CDR3 DNA reads TGTGCCAGCAGGGGGACCACCGGGGAGCTGTTTTTT.

The chain is built from TRBV2 and TRBJ2-6, with 11 bases aligning to TRBD2. CDR1 is SNHLY and CDR2 is FYNNEI in the germline V gene. This CDR3 has 18 amino acids. V dropped 1 base and J dropped 0; count of bases not matched to a gene: 2. The CDR3 nucleotides read TGTGCCAGCAGTGAAGGACTAGCGGGAACCTCTGGGGCCAACGTCCTGACTTTC. Amino acid sequence: CASSEGLAGTSGANVLTF.

Only a few counts were recorded for this clonotype. The chain recombines TRBV20-1 with TRBJ2-1; tentatively, D is TRBD1 or TRBD2 (5 bases each). Germline CDR1 and CDR2: DFQATT and SNEGSKA (reference sequence). This CDR3 has 14 residues. V dropped 5 bases and J dropped 8 bases, with 19 bases sitting between them. Written as DNA, the CDR3 is TGCAGTGCTCCCCTCGCTGTCCGGGGCGATGAGCAGTTCTTC. Translation gives CSAPLAVRGDEQFF.

This rearrangement joins TRBV4-1 to TRBJ1-1, with D perhaps matching TRBD1 (5 bases). CDR1 is MGHRA, CDR2 YSYEKL, per germline. This CDR3 spans 16 amino acids. V was cut by 0 bases and J by 0 bases, with 11 bases left in between. In DNA form, the CDR3 reads TGCGCCAGCAGCCAAGATGTCTGGGGCCTGAACACTGAAGCTTTCTTT. It encodes CASSQDVWGLNTEAFF.

On this clonotype itself: This could be a read error, since a much larger clone is one nucleotide away. In this CDR3 the conserved last residue, phenylalanine or tryptophan, is missing, so a read error is likely. This sequence joins TRBV13 and TRBJ2-3; 7 nucleotides align to TRBD1. Germline V gene data show CDR1 as PRHDT and CDR2 as FYEKMQ (reference sequence). V was pared by 6 bases and J by 2 bases, with 8 bases of the junction left unmatched. The CDR3 consists of 15 residues. The CDR3 loop is CASSPGQANTDTQYS. DNA for the CDR3: TGTGCCAGCAGTCCCGGACAGGCCAACACAGATACGCAGTATTCT.

V usage is TRBV29-1 and J usage is TRBJ2-7, with D possibly being TRBD1 (6 bases). This CDR3 spans 13 amino acids. V was trimmed by 1 base and J by 3 bases, leaving 10 bases between them. Germline V gene data show CDR1 as SQVTM and CDR2 as ANQGSEA. CDR3 residues: CSVEGGQFYEQYF. CDR3 DNA sequence: TGCAGCGTTGAAGGAGGACAGTTCTACGAGCAGTACTTC.

V and J are TRBV20-1 and TRBJ2-1, with 14 positions matching TRBD2. After removal of 3 bases from V and 3 bases from J, the junction contained 7 bases not matched to a gene. The CDR3 is 17 amino acids. Germline lookup yields CDR1 DFQATT and CDR2 SNEGSKA (reference sequence). Written as DNA, the CDR3 is TGCAGTGCTAGGGAGACTAGCGGGGGGGCTGTCTACAATGAGCAGTTCTTC. The encoded protein is CSARETSGGAVYNEQFF.

The chain has TRBV15 and TRBJ1-6; D ambiguous. The CDR3 covers 15 residues. Germline-derived CDR1 and CDR2 are LNHNV and YYDKDF (reference sequence). Deletions cut 0 bases from V and 4 bases from J, with 7 bases between. CDR3 sequence: CATSREAAYNSPLHF. Written as DNA, the CDR3 is TGTGCCACCAGCAGAGAGGCAGCTTATAATTCACCCCTCCACTTT.

This clonotype came up many times. V usage is TRBV7-2 and J usage is TRBJ2-7; no reliable D call. CDR1 SGHTA and CDR2 FQGNSA come from the germline V gene. Trimming took 5 bases from V and 0 from J, leaving 11 bases between them. The CDR3 covers 14 residues. The CDR3 nucleotides read TGTGCCAGCAGCCCTAGTACAGACTCCTACGAGCAGTACTTC. Encoded protein: CASSPSTDSYEQYF. The full variable domain, with the rest looked up from reference TRBV7-2 and TRBJ2-7, is GAGVSQSPSNKVTEKGKDVELRCDPISGHTALYWYRQSLGQGLEFLIYFQGNSAPDKSGLPSDRFSAERTGGSVSTLTIQRTQQEDSAVYLCASSPSTDSYEQYFGPGTRLTVT.

This clonotype has only a few counts. V usage is TRBV20-1 and J usage is TRBJ2-5; 7 nucleotides match TRBD1. J lost 2 bases, V lost 6 bases, and 12 bases had no gene match. CDR3 length: 15 amino acids. CDR1 is DFQATT, CDR2 SNEGSKA, per germline (reference sequence). This chain's CDR3 is CSAARGLSRQETQYF. In DNA form, the CDR3 reads TGCAGTGCCGCTAGGGGGCTCTCAAGACAAGAGACCCAGTACTTC.

The V gene is TRBV25-1, the J gene TRBJ1-2; 9 bases match TRBD1. The V and J ends lost 7 bases and 5 bases, in that order; junction bases with no gene match: 5. The CDR3 is 13 amino acids. Germline V gene sequence: CDR1 MGHDK, CDR2 SYGVNS. The CDR3 loop reads CASTPGTGYGYTF. The DNA for the CDR3 is TGTGCCAGCACCCCCGGGACAGGGTATGGCTACACCTTC.

This clonotype appeared many times. This chain connects TRBV7-9 to TRBJ1-1; D not resolved. The V gene's germline CDR1 is SEHNR and CDR2 FQNEAQ (reference sequence). The CDR3 extends over 14 amino acids. V lost 5 bases and J 0 bases, leaving 10 bases between the germline ends. CDR3 sequence: CASSPTLMNTEAFF. CDR3 in DNA: TGTGCCAGCAGCCCGACGCTAATGAACACTGAAGCTTTCTTT. The whole variable domain, remainder taken from reference TRBV7-9 and TRBJ1-1, is DTGVSQNPRHKITKRGQNVTFRCDPISEHNRLYWYRQTLGQGPEFLTYFQNEAQLEKSRLLSDRFSAERPKGSFSTLEIQRTEQGDSAMYLCASSPTLMNTEAFFGQGTRLTVV.

The CDR3 here is CASSLLGLGTGELFF. The CDR3 region has the DNA TGTGCCAGCAGTTTACTGGGGCTTGGCACCGGGGAGCTGTTTTTT. The chain links TRBV12-3 or TRBV12-4 to TRBJ2-2; a possible D gene is TRBD1 (5 bases). Trimming shortened V by 2 bases and J by 4 bases, and 11 bases separated the two germline ends. This CDR3 comprises 15 residues.

In this sample, this clonotype turned up a few times. The V gene is TRBV29-1, the J gene TRBJ2-2; D gene uncertain. Looked up from germline, CDR1 is SQVTM and CDR2 is ANQGSEA. This CDR3 spans 11 amino acids. With 1 base removed from V and 6 bases from J, the gap between germline ends came to 3 bases. CDR3 loop: CSVEAAGELFF. DNA of the CDR3: TGCAGCGTTGAAGCAGCCGGGGAGCTGTTTTTT.

This clonotype was counted a few times. The genes are TRBV29-1 and TRBJ2-7; D gene uncertain. The CDR3 consists of 14 residues. The germline V and J ends were trimmed by 0 bases and 5 bases, with 14 bases remaining between them. Germline V gives CDR1 SQVTM, CDR2 ANQGSEA. The CDR3: CSVEDPIGNHEQYF. In nucleotides, the CDR3 is TGCAGCGTTGAAGACCCCATAGGGAACCACGAGCAGTACTTC.

Ten or more counts support this clonotype. The chain employs TRBV7-6 and TRBJ2-1; D is perhaps TRBD1 or TRBD2 (6 bases each). Germline CDR1 and CDR2: SGHVS and FNYEAQ. Between the trimmed V and J ends, which lost 9 bases and 2 bases, there was a span of 20 bases. CDR3 length equals 16 residues. In DNA form, the CDR3 reads TGTGCCAGTGGGGGGCCAACTAGCACCACCTACAATGAGCAGTTCTTC. Translation: CASGGPTSTTYNEQFF.

The chain couples TRBV6-5 to TRBJ1-2; D gene uncertain. Germline V lookup: CDR1 MNHEY, CDR2 SVGAGI. Deletions cut 2 bases from V and 4 bases from J, with 11 bases between. The CDR3 runs to 14 residues. The CDR3 nucleotides are TGTGCCAGCAGTTACAGCTTGTACAGCTATGGCTACACCTTC. It encodes CASSYSLYSYGYTF.

This rearrangement joins TRBV9 to TRBJ2-5; 8 nucleotides match TRBD1. This CDR3 spans 15 amino acids. Germline lookup yields CDR1 SGDLS and CDR2 YYNGEE. V shed 3 bases and J 0 bases; nucleotides not matched to a gene: 4. This CDR3 reads CASSAGQGHQETQYF. In DNA form, the CDR3 reads TGTGCCAGCAGCGCCGGACAGGGCCACCAAGAGACCCAGTACTTC.

This clonotype has a count of ten or more. The chain combines TRBV28 with TRBJ1-5; possibly TRBD1 for D (5 bases). V was cut by 9 bases and J by 0 bases, with 15 bases left in between. CDR1 and CDR2 from the germline V gene are MDHEN and SYDVKM. The CDR3 spans 15 residues. CDR3 protein: CASFPDSYSNQPQHF. In DNA, the CDR3 is TGTGCCAGTTTCCCTGACAGTTATAGCAATCAGCCCCAGCATTTT. The variable domain in full, completed from reference TRBV28 and TRBJ1-5, reads DVKVTQSSRYLVKRTGEKVFLECVQDMDHENMFWYRQDPGLGLRLIYFSYDVKMKEKGDIPEGYSVSREKKERFSLILESASTNQTSMYLCASFPDSYSNQPQHFGDGTRLSIL.

The chain joins TRBV6-9 to TRBJ2-7, with 7 positions matching TRBD2. The germline V gene has CDR1 MNHGY and CDR2 SVAAGI. V shed 4 bases, J shed 0 bases, and the junction held 15 bases outside the gene matches. The CDR3 runs 18 residues. The CDR3 DNA is TGTGCCAGCAGTTTAGACCCTCCGATGCGGGGGATCTCCTACGAGCAGTACTTC. This gives the protein CASSLDPPMRGISYEQYF.

This clonotype was detected a few times. This chain joins TRBV20-1 and TRBJ2-1; the D is unclear. V lost 6 bases to trimming and J lost 8 bases, with 20 bases between them. In germline, CDR1 is DFQATT, CDR2 SNEGSKA (reference sequence). The CDR3 extends over 14 amino acids. CDR3 region: CSAWVPGGGDEQFF. The CDR3, as DNA: TGCAGTGCCTGGGTCCCTGGCGGCGGCGATGAGCAGTTCTTC.

This clonotype has just a few counts. The rearrangement uses TRBV4-2 and TRBJ1-1; no definite D call. The V end was cut by 3 bases, the J end by 3 bases, with 14 bases between. In germline, CDR1 is LGHNA, CDR2 YNFKEQ. The CDR3 sequence is 15 residues long. CDR3 residues: CASSHPLTQDTEAFF. The CDR3 DNA sequence: TGTGCCAGCAGCCACCCCTTAACGCAGGACACTGAAGCTTTCTTT.

The chain employs TRBV19 and TRBJ2-2; 10 bases fit TRBD2. The V and J ends lost 7 bases and 2 bases, in that order; junction bases with no gene match: 4. Germline V CDR1 and CDR2: LNHDA, SQIVND (reference sequence). The CDR3 extends over 15 amino acids. The CDR3 here is CASTRTSGNTGELFF. As DNA, the CDR3 is TGTGCCAGTACCCGGACTAGCGGCAACACCGGGGAGCTGTTTTTT.

This clonotype was picked up a small number of times. The chain recombines TRBV19 with TRBJ2-7, with D maybe TRBD1 (6 bases). CDR1 and CDR2 (germline): LNHDA, SQIVND (reference sequence). The V end lost 5 bases, the J end lost 6 bases, and 17 bases lay between the germline ends. The CDR3 length is 14 residues. The chain's CDR3 is CASSSDSWSVEQYF. DNA for the CDR3: TGTGCCAGTAGTTCGGACAGTTGGAGCGTCGAGCAGTACTTC.

The DNA for the CDR3 is TGTGCCAGCAGCTTAGGAGAATTCAACCGAGCAGATACGCAGTATTTT. This encodes CASSLGEFNRADTQYF. The J gene is TRBJ2-3, the V gene TRBV11-2; D is ambiguous. Looked up from germline, CDR1 is SGHAT and CDR2 is FQNNGV. The CDR3 covers 16 residues. With 1 base removed from V and 4 bases from J, the gap between germline ends came to 15 bases.

Many counts were recorded for this clonotype. The J gene is TRBJ1-1, the V gene TRBV7-2; no clear D. There are 14 residues in the CDR3. Trimming took off 5 bases at V and 4 bases at J, with 14 bases between the two ends. The V gene's germline CDR1 is SGHTA and CDR2 FQGNSA. In DNA, the CDR3 is TGTGCCAGCAGCCGGGCCTTCATAGGCACTGAAGCTTTCTTT. Encoded protein: CASSRAFIGTEAFF.